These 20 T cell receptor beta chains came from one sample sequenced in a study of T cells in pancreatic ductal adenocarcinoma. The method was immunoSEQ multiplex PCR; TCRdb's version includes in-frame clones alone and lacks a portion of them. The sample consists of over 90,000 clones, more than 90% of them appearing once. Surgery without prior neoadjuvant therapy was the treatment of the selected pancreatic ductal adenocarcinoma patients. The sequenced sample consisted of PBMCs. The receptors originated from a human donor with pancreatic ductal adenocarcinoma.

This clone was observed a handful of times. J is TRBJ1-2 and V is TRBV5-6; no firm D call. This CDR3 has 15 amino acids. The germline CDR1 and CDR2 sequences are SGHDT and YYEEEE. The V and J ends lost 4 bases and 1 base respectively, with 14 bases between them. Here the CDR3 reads CASSQDTALNYGYTF. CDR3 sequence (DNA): TGTGCCAGCAGCCAAGACACTGCTCTTAACTATGGCTACACCTTC.

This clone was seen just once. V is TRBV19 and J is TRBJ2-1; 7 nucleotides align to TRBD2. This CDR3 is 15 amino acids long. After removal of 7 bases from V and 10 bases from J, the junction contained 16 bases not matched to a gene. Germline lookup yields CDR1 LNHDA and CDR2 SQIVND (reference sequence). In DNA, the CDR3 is TGTGCCAGTACCCCAGGCAGCGGGACCTACAGGGAGCAGTTCTTC. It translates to CASTPGSGTYREQFF.

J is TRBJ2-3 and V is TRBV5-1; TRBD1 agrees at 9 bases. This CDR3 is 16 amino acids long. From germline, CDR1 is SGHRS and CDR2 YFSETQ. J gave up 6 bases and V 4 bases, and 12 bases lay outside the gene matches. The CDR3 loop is CASSPTAGTGLDTQYF. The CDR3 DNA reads TGCGCCAGCAGCCCTACCGCCGGGACAGGGCTTGATACGCAGTATTTT. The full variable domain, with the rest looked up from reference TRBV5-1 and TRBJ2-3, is KAGVTQTPRYLIKTRGQQVTLSCSPISGHRSVSWYQQTPGQGLQFLFEYFSETQRNKGNFPGRFSGRQFSNSRSEMNVSTLELGDSALYLCASSPTAGTGLDTQYFGPGTRLTVL.

The chain's CDR3 is CASSLAGGGEQFF. Here the CDR3 DNA reads TGTGCCAGCAGTTTAGCGGGAGGTGGTGAGCAGTTCTTC. This chain uses TRBV27 with TRBJ2-1; TRBD2 agrees at 8 bases. The V and J ends lost 2 bases and 9 bases, in that order; junction bases with no gene match: 3. Germline assignment: CDR1 MNHEY and CDR2 SMNVEV (reference sequence). This CDR3 spans 13 amino acids.

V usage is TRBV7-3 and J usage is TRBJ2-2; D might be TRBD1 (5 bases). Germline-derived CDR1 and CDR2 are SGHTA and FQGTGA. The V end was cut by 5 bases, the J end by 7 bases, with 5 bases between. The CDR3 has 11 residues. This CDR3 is CASSQGGELFF. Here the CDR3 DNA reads TGTGCCAGCAGCCAGGGCGGGGAGCTGTTTTTT.

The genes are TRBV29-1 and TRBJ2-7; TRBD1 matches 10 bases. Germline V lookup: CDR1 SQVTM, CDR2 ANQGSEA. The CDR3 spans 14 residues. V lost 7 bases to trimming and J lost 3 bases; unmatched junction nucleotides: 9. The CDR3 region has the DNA TGCAGCGATAAGAAGGACAGGGGGGGCTACGAGCAGTACTTC. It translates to CSDKKDRGGYEQYF.

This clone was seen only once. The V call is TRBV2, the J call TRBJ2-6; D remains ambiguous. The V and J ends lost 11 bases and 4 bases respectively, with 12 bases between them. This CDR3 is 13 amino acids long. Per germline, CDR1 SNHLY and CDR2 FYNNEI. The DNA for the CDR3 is TGTGCCCGCACCCGTCCGGGGGCCAACGTCCTGACTTTC. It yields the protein CARTRPGANVLTF.

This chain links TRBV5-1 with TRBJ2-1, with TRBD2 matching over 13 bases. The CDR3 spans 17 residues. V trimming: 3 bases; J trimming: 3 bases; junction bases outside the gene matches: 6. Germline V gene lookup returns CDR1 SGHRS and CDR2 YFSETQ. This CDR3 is CASSSTGLAGNYNEQFF. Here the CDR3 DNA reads TGCGCCAGCAGCTCCACGGGACTAGCGGGGAACTACAATGAGCAGTTCTTC.

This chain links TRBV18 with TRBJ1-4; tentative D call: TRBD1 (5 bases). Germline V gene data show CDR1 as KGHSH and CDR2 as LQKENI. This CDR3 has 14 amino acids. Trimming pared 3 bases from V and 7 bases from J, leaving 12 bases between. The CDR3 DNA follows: TGTGCCAGCTCACCCTTGAGACAGAGTGAAAAACTGTTTTTT. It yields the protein CASSPLRQSEKLFF.

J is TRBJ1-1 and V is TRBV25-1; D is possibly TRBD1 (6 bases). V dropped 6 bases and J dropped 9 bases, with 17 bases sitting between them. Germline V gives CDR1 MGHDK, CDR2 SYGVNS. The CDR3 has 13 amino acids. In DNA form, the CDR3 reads TGTGCCAGCAGCAGGGGTTCCTCCTTACAAGCTTTCTTT. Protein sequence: CASSRGSSLQAFF.

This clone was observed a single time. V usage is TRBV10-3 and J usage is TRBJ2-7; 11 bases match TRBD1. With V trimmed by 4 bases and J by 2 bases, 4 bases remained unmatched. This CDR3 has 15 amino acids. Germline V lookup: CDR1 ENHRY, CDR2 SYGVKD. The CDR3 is CAISVGTGGAYEQYF. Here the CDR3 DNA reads TGTGCCATCAGTGTTGGGACAGGGGGGGCCTACGAGCAGTACTTC.

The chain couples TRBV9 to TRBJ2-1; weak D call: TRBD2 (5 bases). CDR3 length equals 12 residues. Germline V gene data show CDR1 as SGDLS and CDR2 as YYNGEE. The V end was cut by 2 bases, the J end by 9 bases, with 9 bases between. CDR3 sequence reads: CASSVPGGEQFF. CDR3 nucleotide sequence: TGTGCCAGCAGCGTTCCAGGAGGTGAGCAGTTCTTC.

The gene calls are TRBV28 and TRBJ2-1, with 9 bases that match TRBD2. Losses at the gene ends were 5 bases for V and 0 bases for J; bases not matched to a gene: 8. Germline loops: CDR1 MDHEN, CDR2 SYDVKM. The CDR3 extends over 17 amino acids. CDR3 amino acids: CASSRFSSGASYNEQFF. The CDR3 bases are TGTGCCAGCAGTCGCTTTTCTAGCGGGGCCTCCTACAATGAGCAGTTCTTC.

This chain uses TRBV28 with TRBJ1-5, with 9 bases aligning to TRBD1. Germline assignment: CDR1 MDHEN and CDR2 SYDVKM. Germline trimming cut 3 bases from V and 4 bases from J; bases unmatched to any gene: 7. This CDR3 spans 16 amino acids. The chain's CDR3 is CASSFIPGQGNQPQHF. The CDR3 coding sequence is TGTGCCAGCAGTTTCATTCCGGGACAGGGAAATCAGCCCCAGCATTTT.

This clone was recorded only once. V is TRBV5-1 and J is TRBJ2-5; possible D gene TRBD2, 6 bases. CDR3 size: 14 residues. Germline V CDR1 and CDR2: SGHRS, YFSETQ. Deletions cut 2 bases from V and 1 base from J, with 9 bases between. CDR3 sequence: CASSLSGFQETQYF. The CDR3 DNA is TGCGCCAGCAGCTTAAGCGGGTTCCAAGAGACCCAGTACTTC.

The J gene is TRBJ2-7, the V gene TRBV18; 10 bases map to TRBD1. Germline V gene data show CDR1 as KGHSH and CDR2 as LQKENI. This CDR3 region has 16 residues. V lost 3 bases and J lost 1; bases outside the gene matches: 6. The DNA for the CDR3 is TGTGCCAGCTCACCTAGAACGGGACAGGGGTCCTACGAGCAGTACTTC. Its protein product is CASSPRTGQGSYEQYF. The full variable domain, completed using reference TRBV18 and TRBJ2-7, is NAGVMQNPRHLVRRRGQEARLRCSPMKGHSHVYWYRQLPEEGLKFMVYLQKENIIDESGMPKERFSAEFPKEGPSILRIQQVVRGDSAAYFCASSPRTGQGSYEQYFGPGTRLTVT.

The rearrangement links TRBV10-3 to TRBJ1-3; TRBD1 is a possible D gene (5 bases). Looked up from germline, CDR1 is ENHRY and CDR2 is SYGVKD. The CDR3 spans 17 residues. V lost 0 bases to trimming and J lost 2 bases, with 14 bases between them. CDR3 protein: CAISESVGGSTGNTIYF. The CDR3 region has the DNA TGTGCCATCAGTGAGTCGGTTGGGGGGTCCACTGGAAACACCATATATTTT.

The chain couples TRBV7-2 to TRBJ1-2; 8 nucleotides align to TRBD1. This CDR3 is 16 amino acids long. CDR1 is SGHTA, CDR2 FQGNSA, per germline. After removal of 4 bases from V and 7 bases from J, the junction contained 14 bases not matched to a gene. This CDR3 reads CASSSRDRLPPFGYTF. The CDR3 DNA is TGTGCCAGCAGCTCCCGGGACAGGCTGCCCCCATTTGGCTACACCTTC.

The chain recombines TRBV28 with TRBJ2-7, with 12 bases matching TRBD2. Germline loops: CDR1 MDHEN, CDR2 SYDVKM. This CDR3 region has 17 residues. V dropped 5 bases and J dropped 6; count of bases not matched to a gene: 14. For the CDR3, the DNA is TGTGCCAGCAGTACATCTAGCGGGAGGGCCGAGGGGCGCGAGCAGTACTTC. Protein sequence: CASSTSSGRAEGREQYF.

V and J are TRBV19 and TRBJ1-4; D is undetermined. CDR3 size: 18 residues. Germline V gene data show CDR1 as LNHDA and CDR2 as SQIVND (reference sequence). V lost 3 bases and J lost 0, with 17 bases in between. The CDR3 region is CASSIGQEGLATNEKLFF. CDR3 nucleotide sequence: TGTGCCAGTAGTATTGGGCAAGAAGGCCTTGCAACTAATGAAAAACTGTTTTTT. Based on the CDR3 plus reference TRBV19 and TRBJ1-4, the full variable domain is DGGITQSPKYLFRKEGQNVTLSCEQNLNHDAMYWYRQDPGQGLRLIYYSQIVNDFQKGDIAEGYSVSREKKESFPLTVTSAQKNPTAFYLCASSIGQEGLATNEKLFFGSGTQLSVL.